A selection of T cell receptor beta chains follows, all from one sample in a study of T cells of healthy individuals. In TCRdb, the 5' RACE reads were re-called with MiXCR into one record per CDR3 protein. Among 100,000 or so distinct CDR3 sequences listed, roughly a sixth were seen once. The receptors come from a human donor in good health. The CDR3 runs from the conserved cysteine through the conserved F or W. A D gene is named only where the DNA matches it firmly. Only some rows state a clone size, as once, few, many or a class for expanded clones.

size | D | length | J | V | DNA | CDR3
- | TRBD1 | 16 | TRBJ2-5 | TRBV7-2 | TGTGCCAGCAGCTTAGCGAGGACAGGGACGGGGGAGACCCAGTACTTC | CASSLARTGTGETQYF
- | TRBD1 | 15 | TRBJ1-6 | TRBV28 | TGTGCCAGCATACCCGGGACAGGGTTTTATTCACCCCTCCACTTT | CASIPGTGFYSPLHF
few | - | 15 | TRBJ1-2 | TRBV5-4 | TGTGCCAGCAGTACGCCCGGGACCGGAGGAGATGGCTACACCTTC | CASSTPGTGGDGYTF
- | - | 14 | TRBJ2-5 | TRBV6-2/TRBV6-3 | TGTGCCAGCAGTTACACCCGGGGGAAAGAGACCCAGTACTTC | CASSYTRGKETQYF
many | TRBD2 | 12 | TRBJ2-5 | TRBV29-1 | TGCAGCGGACTAGCGGGAGAAGAGACCCAGTACTTC | CSGLAGEETQYF
few | - | 15 | TRBJ2-1 | TRBV2 | TGTGCCAGCAGTGAAGGGTTTCGACAGCGACATGAGCAGTTCTTC | CASSEGFRQRHEQFF
few | TRBD2 | 17 | TRBJ2-3 | TRBV20-1 | TGCAGTGCTAGGAGGACTAGCGGGTACACGGGCACAGATACGCAGTATTTT | CSARRTSGYTGTDTQYF
few | TRBD1 | 16 | TRBJ2-4 | TRBV11-3 | TGTGCCAGCAGCTTTCTACGGACAGGGACCAAAAACATTCAGTACTTC | CASSFLRTGTKNIQYF
few | - | 15 | TRBJ2-4 | TRBV11-2 | TGTGCCAGCAGCCCCCGGGCTATAGCCAAAAACATTCAGTACTTC | CASSPRAIAKNIQYF
- | - | 15 | TRBJ2-5 | TRBV29-1 | TGCAGCGTTGCATCCGGGACACAGAACCAAGAGACCCAGTACTTC | CSVASGTQNQETQYF
few | - | 10 | TRBJ2-3 | TRBV20-1 | TGCAGTGACGGTCGAGATACGCAGTATTTT | CSDGRDTQYF
many | TRBD2 | 16 | TRBJ2-2 | TRBV5-4 | TGTGCCAGCAGCTTGGGACTAGCGGGAGGGACCGGGGAGCTGTTTTTT | CASSLGLAGGTGELFF
- | - | 13 | TRBJ2-1 | TRBV12-3/TRBV12-4 | TGTGCCAGCAGTTCCAGATCCGGGGATGAGCAGTTCTTC | CASSSRSGDEQFF
- | - | 13 | TRBJ2-5 | TRBV7-8 | TGTGCCAGCAGCGTACCAGGGGAGGTGACCCAGTACTTC | CASSVPGEVTQYF
- | - | 14 | TRBJ2-7 | TRBV20-1 | TGCAGTGCTCCGGTGGGGGGTGCCACCTACGAGCAGTACTTC | CSAPVGGATYEQYF
many | TRBD1 | 15 | TRBJ2-7 | TRBV12-3/TRBV12-4 | TGTGCCAGCAGTTTTACGGTGGACAGGGGCGACGAGCAGTACTTC | CASSFTVDRGDEQYF
few | TRBD1 | 15 | TRBJ2-7 | TRBV28 | TGTGCCAGCAGTTTTCCCCGGGACAGTGACCACGAGCAGTACTTC | CASSFPRDSDHEQYF
- | TRBD1 | 17 | TRBJ2-2 | TRBV11-2 | TGTGCCAGCAGCGTAGGAACATGGGACAGGAACACCGGGGAGCTGTTTTTT | CASSVGTWDRNTGELFF
many | TRBD2 | 15 | TRBJ2-1 | TRBV12-3/TRBV12-4 | TGTGCCAGCAGTTTAAGTGGGAGGGGACACAATGAGCAGTTCTTC | CASSLSGRGHNEQFF
- | - | 16 | TRBJ2-2 | TRBV29-1 | TGCAGCGTCCGATCACAGGGAGGAGGGGGCACCGGGGAGCTGTTTTTT | CSVRSQGGGGTGELFF
- | - | 16 | TRBJ2-7 | TRBV28 | TGTGCCAGCAGTTTCCCACCCTCCGGACTCGCCTACGAGCAGTACTTC | CASSFPPSGLAYEQYF
- | - | 14 | TRBJ2-1 | TRBV4-2 | TGTGCCAGCAGCCAAGATCGTCGCGACAATGAGCAGTTCTTC | CASSQDRRDNEQFF